Listed below are T cell receptor beta chains from one sample, sequenced in a study of blood T cell repertoires in COVID-19. Sequencing was performed with immunoSEQ multiplex PCR; in TCRdb, only in-frame clones are kept and a portion is missing. The sample has hundreds of thousands of clones, about 85% seen once. Sequenced: PBMCs or T cells enriched from blood (not recorded which). The receptors here all came from an older woman who had recovered from COVID-19. CDR3s include the opening cysteine and the closing phenylalanine or tryptophan. The D gene is left open where the match is weak. A clone size is listed for some rows: how often the clone was seen (once, few, many), or a class if it is expanded.

J gene,V gene,clone size,CDR3 length,D gene,CDR3 DNA,CDR3 protein
TRBJ2-7,TRBV9,NA,15,NA,TGTGCCAGCAGCAGACAAAATGGGGCCACCTACGAGCAGTACTTC,CASSRQNGATYEQYF
TRBJ2-1,TRBV7-6,NA,14,NA,TGTGCCAGCAGCTTAGAAAGCGTGTACAATGAGCAGTTCTTC,CASSLESVYNEQFF
TRBJ2-1,TRBV2,NA,15,NA,TGTGCCAGCAGTGCAGAAAGATCTCTCCACAATGAGCAGTTCTTC,CASSAERSLHNEQFF
TRBJ2-5,TRBV11-2,NA,16,NA,TGTGCCAGCAGCTTTTGGATTGGGGGGGCCCAAGAGACCCAGTACTTC,CASSFWIGGAQETQYF
TRBJ2-7,TRBV2,NA,12,NA,TGTGCCAGCACTCCCTCTAGCGACGAGCAGTACTTC,CASTPSSDEQYF
TRBJ2-7,TRBV27,NA,15,NA,TGTGCCAGCAGTTTCCCCAAGACAGTCTTCTACGAGCAGTACTTC,CASSFPKTVFYEQYF
TRBJ2-1,TRBV19,once,17,TRBD1,TGTGCCAGTAGTAAGGGAGCGGACAGGGGGGAGGGCAATGAGCAGTTCTTC,CASSKGADRGEGNEQFF
TRBJ1-6,TRBV6-4,NA,16,NA,TGTGCCAGCCCTAGACCCGATATGCCCTATAATTCACCCCTCCACTTT,CASPRPDMPYNSPLHF
TRBJ1-5,TRBV27,once,15,TRBD1,TGTGCCAGCAGTTCGAGACAGGGAGGTTCCCAGCCCCAGCATTTT,CASSSRQGGSQPQHF
TRBJ2-1,TRBV7-9,once,18,NA,TGTGCCAGCAGCCCGAGTACAGGGTTTCCTAGCTCCTACAATGAGCAGTTCTTC,CASSPSTGFPSSYNEQFF
TRBJ2-2,TRBV20-1,few,12,NA,TGCAGTGCTAGTCGGGGAACCGGGGAGCTGTTTTTT,CSASRGTGELFF
TRBJ1-3,TRBV6-1,few,13,NA,TGTGCCAGCAGTGAAGTTTTAGGAAACACCATATATTTT,CASSEVLGNTIYF
TRBJ2-1,TRBV10-1,NA,17,TRBD1,TGCGCCAGCAGCCGGGACAGAGCCCTTGGCTCCTACAATGAGCAGTTCTTC,CASSRDRALGSYNEQFF
TRBJ2-1,TRBV9,NA,14,TRBD2,TGTGCCAGCAGCTTGGGGACTAGCCCCTATGAGCAGTTCTTC,CASSLGTSPYEQFF
TRBJ1-1,TRBV2,few,11,TRBD1,TGTGCCAGGCAGGGGGCGGCTGAAGCTTTCTTT,CARQGAAEAFF
TRBJ1-1,TRBV2,NA,14,NA,TGTGCCAGCAGGAGGGAGGGTCAGAACACTGAAGCTTTCTTT,CASRREGQNTEAFF
TRBJ2-3,TRBV5-4,NA,14,TRBD1,TGTGCCAGCAGCAGAGGACAGGGCACAGATACGCAGTATTTT,CASSRGQGTDTQYF
TRBJ2-2,TRBV13,NA,16,TRBD1,TGTGCCAGCAGCAGAACCAGGGGGATGAACACCGGGGAGCTGTTTTTT,CASSRTRGMNTGELFF
TRBJ1-5,TRBV19,NA,15,NA,TGTGCCAGTAGTATTGACAGATCGAGCAATCAGCCCCAGCATTTT,CASSIDRSSNQPQHF
TRBJ1-5,TRBV12-3/TRBV12-4,NA,13,NA,TGTGCCAGCAGTCAACTGGGGGGACAGCCCCAGCATTTT,CASSQLGGQPQHF
TRBJ1-2,TRBV21-1,NA,14,NA,TGTGCCAGCAGCAATGGTCGGGCTAACTATGGCTACACCTTC,CASSNGRANYGYTF
TRBJ2-1,TRBV3-1/TRBV3-2,once,17,TRBD2,TGTGCCAGCAGCCAAACAGCGGGGGACTTCTCCTACAATGAGCAGTTCTTC,CASSQTAGDFSYNEQFF
TRBJ2-3,TRBV5-1,NA,15,TRBD1,TGCGCCAGCAGCTTACAGGGGAGCAGCACAGATACGCAGTATTTT,CASSLQGSSTDTQYF
TRBJ1-1,TRBV5-1,NA,16,NA,TGCGCCAGCAGCTCCCTTAACGGGGGGGCCAACACTGAAGCTTTCTTT,CASSSLNGGANTEAFF
TRBJ1-2,TRBV12-2,NA,13,NA,TGTGCAAGTCGCTCACAGGGGATTAGTGGCTACACCTTC,CASRSQGISGYTF
TRBJ1-6,TRBV19,NA,14,TRBD1,TGTGCCAGTAGACAGGGGGCATCCACTTCACCCCTCCACTTT,CASRQGASTSPLHF
TRBJ2-5,TRBV15,NA,16,TRBD2,TGTGCCACCAGCAGACCGGGACTAGCGGTTCAAGAGACCCAGTACTTC,CATSRPGLAVQETQYF
TRBJ2-2,TRBV9,NA,14,NA,TGTGCCAGCAGCGTAGCGGGGAGCACCGGGGAGCTGTTTTTT,CASSVAGSTGELFF
TRBJ1-2,TRBV9,few,16,NA,TGTGCCAGCAGCGTAGCTCTGGCAGGGCAGTACTATGGCTACACCTTC,CASSVALAGQYYGYTF